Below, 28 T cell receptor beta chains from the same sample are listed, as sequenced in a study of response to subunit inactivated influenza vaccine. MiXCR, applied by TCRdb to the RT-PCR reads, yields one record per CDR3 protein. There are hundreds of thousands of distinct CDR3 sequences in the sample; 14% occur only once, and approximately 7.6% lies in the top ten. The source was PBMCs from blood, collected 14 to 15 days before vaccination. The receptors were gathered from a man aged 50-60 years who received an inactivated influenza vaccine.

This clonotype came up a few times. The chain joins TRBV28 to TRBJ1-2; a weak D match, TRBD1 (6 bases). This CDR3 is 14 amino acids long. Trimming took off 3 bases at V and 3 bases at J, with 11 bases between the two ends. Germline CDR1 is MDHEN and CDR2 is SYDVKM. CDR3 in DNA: TGTGCCAGCAGTTTCCAGGACAGAGACTATGGCTACACCTTC. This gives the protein CASSFQDRDYGYTF.

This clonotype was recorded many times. The CDR3 bases are TGTGCCAGCAGCTTTAGCGGGAGCATCACCGGGGAGCTGTTTTTT. Protein sequence: CASSFSGSITGELFF. The chain joins TRBV11-2 to TRBJ2-2; 9 nucleotides align to TRBD2. J lost 4 bases, V lost 3 bases, and 3 bases had no gene match. The CDR3 totals 15 residues. Looked up from germline, CDR1 is SGHAT and CDR2 is FQNNGV.

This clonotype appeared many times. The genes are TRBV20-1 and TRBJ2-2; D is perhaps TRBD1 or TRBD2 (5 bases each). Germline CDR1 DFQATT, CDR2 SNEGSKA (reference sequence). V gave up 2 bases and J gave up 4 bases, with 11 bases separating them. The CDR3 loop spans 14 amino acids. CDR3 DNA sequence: TGCAGTGCTAGACGGGGCAAACTCACCGGGGAGCTGTTTTTT. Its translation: CSARRGKLTGELFF.

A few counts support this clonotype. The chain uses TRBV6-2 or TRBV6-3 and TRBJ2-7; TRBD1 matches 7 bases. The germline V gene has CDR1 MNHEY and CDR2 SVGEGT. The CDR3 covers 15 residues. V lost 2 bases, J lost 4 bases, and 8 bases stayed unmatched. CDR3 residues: CASSYLRDRTYEQYF. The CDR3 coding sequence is TGTGCCAGCAGTTACCTCCGGGACAGAACTTACGAGCAGTACTTC.

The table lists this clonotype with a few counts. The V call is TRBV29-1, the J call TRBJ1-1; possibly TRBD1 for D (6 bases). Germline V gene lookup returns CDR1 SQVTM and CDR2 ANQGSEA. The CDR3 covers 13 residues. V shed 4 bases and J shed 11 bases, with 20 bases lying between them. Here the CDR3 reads CSVVSWTEDWAFF. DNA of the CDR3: TGCAGCGTTGTAAGTTGGACAGAGGACTGGGCTTTCTTT.

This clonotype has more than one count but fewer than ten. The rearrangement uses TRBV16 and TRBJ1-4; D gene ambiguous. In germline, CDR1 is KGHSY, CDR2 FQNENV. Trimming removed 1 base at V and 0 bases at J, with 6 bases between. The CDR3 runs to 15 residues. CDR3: CASSQLESTNEKLFF. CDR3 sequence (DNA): TGTGCCAGCAGCCAATTGGAGTCAACTAATGAAAAACTGTTTTTT.

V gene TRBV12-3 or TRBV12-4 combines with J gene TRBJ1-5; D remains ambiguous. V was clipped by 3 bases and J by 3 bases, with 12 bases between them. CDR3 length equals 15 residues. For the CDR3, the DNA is TGTGCCAGCAGTTTGAGCGGGAGGGCCAATCAGCCCCAGCATTTT. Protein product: CASSLSGRANQPQHF.

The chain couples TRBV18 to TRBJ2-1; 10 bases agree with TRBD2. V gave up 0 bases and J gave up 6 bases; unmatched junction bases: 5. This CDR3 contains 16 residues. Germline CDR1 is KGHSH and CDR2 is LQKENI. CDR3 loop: CASSPPRLAGANEQFF. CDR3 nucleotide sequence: TGTGCCAGCTCACCACCCCGGCTAGCGGGAGCCAATGAGCAGTTCTTC.

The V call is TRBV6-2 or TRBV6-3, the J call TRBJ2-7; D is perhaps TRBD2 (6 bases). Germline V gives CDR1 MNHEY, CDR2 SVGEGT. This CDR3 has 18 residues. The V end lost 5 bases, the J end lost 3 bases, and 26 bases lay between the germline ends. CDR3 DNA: TGTGCCAGCAGTAAGTTACCCACATGGGAGGCCACGGTCTACGAGCAGTACTTC. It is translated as CASSKLPTWEATVYEQYF.

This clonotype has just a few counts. The CDR3 protein is CASSPLPQGVDTEAFF. Here the CDR3 DNA reads TGTGCCAGCAGCCCGCTCCCACAGGGGGTGGATACTGAAGCTTTCTTT. This sequence joins TRBV28 and TRBJ1-1; 8 nucleotides match TRBD1. V lost 6 bases and J lost 5; bases outside the gene matches: 14. The CDR3 has 16 residues. The V gene's germline CDR1 is MDHEN and CDR2 SYDVKM.

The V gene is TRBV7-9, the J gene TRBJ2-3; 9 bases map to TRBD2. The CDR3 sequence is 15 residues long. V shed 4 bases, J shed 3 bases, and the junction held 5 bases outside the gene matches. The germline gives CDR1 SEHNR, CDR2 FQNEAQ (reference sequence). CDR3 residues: CASSSRGGLTDTQYF. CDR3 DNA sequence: TGTGCCAGCAGCTCGCGGGGGGGCCTAACAGATACGCAGTATTTT.

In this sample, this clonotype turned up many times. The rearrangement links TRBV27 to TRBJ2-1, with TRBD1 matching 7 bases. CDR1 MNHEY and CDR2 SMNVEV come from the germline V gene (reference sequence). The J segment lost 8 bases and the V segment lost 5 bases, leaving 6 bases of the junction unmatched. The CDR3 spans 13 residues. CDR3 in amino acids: CASSLDRVHEQFF. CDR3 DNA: TGTGCCAGCAGTCTTGACAGGGTGCATGAGCAGTTCTTC.

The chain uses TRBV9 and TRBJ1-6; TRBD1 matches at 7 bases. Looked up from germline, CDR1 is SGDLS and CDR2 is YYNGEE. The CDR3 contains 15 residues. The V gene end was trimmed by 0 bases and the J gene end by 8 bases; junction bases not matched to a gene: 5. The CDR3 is CASSVGGGGDSPLHF. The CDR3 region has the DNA TGTGCCAGCAGCGTAGGAGGAGGGGGCGATTCACCCCTCCACTTT.

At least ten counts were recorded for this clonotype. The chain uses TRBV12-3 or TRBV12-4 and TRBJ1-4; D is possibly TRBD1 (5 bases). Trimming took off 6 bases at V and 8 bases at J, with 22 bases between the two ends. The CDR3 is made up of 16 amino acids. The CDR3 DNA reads TGTGCCAGCAGCTCGGGACGAACGCGCGGCGCGGAAAAACTGTTTTTT. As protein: CASSSGRTRGAEKLFF.

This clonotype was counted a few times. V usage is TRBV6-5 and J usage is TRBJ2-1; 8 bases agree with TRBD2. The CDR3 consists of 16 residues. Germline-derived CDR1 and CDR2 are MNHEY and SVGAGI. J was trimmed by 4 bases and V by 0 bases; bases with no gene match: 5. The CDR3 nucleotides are TGTGCCAGCAGTTACTCGAGCGGGGGACTTTACAATGAGCAGTTCTTC. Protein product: CASSYSSGGLYNEQFF.

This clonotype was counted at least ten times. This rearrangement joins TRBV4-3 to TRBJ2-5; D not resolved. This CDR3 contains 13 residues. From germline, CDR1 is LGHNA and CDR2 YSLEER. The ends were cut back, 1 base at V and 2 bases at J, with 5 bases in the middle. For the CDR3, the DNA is TGCGCCAGCAGCCAAGGGCTACAAGAGACCCAGTACTTC. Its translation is CASSQGLQETQYF.

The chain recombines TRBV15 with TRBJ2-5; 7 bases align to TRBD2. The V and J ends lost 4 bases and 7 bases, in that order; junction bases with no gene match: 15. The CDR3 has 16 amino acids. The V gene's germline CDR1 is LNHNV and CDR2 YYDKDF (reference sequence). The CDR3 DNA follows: TGTGCCACCAGCACCAAGCGGGACCCCCCCATGTGGACCCAGTACTTC. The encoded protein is CATSTKRDPPMWTQYF.

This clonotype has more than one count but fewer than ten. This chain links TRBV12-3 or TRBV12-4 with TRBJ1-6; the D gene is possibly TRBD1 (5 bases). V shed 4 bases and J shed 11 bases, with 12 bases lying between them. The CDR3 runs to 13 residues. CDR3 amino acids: CASSWGVKTPLHF. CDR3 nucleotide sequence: TGTGCCAGCAGTTGGGGGGTTAAGACACCCCTCCACTTT.

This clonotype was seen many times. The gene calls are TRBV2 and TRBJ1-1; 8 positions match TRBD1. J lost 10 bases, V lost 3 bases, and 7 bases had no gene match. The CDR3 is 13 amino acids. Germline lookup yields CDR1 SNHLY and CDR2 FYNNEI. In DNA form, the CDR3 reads TGTGCCAGCAGTGATGCGACAGGGGACAGAGCTTTCTTT. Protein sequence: CASSDATGDRAFF.

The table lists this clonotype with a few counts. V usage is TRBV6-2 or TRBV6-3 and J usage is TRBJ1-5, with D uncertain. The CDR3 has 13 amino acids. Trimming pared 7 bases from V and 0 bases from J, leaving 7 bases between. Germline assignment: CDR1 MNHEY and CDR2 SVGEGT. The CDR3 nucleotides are TGTGCCAGCATGGAATTTAGCAATCAGCCCCAGCATTTT. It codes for CASMEFSNQPQHF.

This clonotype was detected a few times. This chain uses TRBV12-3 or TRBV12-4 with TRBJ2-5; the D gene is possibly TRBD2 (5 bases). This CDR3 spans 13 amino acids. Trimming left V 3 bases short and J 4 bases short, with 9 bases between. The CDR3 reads CASSFQEAETQYF. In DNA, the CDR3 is TGTGCCAGCAGTTTCCAGGAGGCAGAGACCCAGTACTTC.

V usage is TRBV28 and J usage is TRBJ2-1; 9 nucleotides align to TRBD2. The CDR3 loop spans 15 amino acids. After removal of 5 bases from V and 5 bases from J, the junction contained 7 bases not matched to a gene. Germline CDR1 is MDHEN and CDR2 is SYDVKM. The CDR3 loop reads CASSAGTSLNNEQFF. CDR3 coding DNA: TGTGCCAGCAGTGCCGGGACTAGCCTCAACAATGAGCAGTTCTTC.

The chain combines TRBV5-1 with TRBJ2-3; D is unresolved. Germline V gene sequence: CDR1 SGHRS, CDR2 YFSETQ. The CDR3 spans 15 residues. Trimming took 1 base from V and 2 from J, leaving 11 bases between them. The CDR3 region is CASSLRNSATDTQYF. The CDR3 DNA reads TGCGCCAGCAGCTTGCGAAACTCAGCCACAGATACGCAGTATTTT. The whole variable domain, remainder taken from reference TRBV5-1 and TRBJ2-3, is KAGVTQTPRYLIKTRGQQVTLSCSPISGHRSVSWYQQTPGQGLQFLFEYFSETQRNKGNFPGRFSGRQFSNSRSEMNVSTLELGDSALYLCASSLRNSATDTQYFGPGTRLTVL.

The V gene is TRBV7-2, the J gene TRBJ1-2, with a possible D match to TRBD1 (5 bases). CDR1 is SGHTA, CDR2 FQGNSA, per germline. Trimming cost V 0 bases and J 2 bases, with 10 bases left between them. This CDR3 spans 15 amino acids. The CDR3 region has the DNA TGTGCCAGCAGCTTAGCGAATCAGGGCAACTATGGCTACACCTTC. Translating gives CASSLANQGNYGYTF.

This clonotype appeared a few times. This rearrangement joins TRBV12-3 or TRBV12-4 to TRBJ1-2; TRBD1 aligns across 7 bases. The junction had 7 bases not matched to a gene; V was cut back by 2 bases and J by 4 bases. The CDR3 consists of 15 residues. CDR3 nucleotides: TGTGCCAGCAGTTTATCTGGGACAGCAACCTATGGCTACACCTTC. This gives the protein CASSLSGTATYGYTF.

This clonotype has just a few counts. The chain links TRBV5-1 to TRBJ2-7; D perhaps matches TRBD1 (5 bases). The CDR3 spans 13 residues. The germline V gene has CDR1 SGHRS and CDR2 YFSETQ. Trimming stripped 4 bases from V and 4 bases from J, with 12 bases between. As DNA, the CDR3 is TGCGCCAGCAGCCGACGGACACAGTACGAGCAGTACTTC. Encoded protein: CASSRRTQYEQYF.

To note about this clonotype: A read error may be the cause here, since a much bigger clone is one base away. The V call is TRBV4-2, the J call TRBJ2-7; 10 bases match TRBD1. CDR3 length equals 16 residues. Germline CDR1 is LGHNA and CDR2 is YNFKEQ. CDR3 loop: CASSQVKRQGANERYF. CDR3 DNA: TGTGCCAGCAGCCAAGTTAAGCGACAGGGGGCCAACGAGCGGTACTTC.

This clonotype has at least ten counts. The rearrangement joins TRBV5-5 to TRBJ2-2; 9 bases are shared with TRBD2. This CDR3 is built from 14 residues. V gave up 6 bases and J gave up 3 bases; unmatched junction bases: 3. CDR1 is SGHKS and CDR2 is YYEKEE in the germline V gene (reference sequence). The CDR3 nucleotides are TGTGCCAGCACTCGCGGGGGGGACACCGGGGAGCTGTTTTTT. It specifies CASTRGGDTGELFF.